This T cell receptor beta chain derives from a study of blood T cell repertoires in COVID-19. Study overall: COVID-19 samples collected from the United States, Italy and Spain covered acute and convalescent phases. PBMCs, B-cell-depleted T cells, or T cells were the source of the cDNA or gDNA that made up the material.

This CDR3 comprises 11 residues. Germline loops: CDR1 SGHVS, CDR2 FNYEAQ. V dropped 6 bases and J dropped 8 bases, with 7 bases sitting between them. Authors' data handling: Nucleated cell counts were estimated from reference gene primer amplification. Sequencing was performed with immunoSEQ multiplex PCR; in TCRdb, only in-frame clones are kept and a portion is missing. V, J and clone size are taken as reported in that table, and D and trimming were inferred from the DNA itself. This sample carries 30,000 to 40,000 clones, roughly 80% of them seen once, and the ten largest clones take approximately 3.5%.

The chain couples TRBV7-6 to TRBJ1-4, with D unresolved. The sequencing sample was made of peripheral blood. The origin of this receptor is a man aged 50-60 years with acute or convalescent COVID-19. CDR3 DNA sequence: TGTGCCAGCAGTTCACAGGAAAAACTGTTTTTT. Protein product: CASSSQEKLFF.